This TCR beta chain appears in the sequencing data of a study of control samples from healthy donors and cancer patients. Clones were sequenced by immunoSEQ multiplex PCR, and TCRdb holds only the in-frame ones, with some missing. The sample lists about 150,000 clones, around 90% occurring once. Germline-derived CDR1 and CDR2 are KGHDR and SFDVKD. The CDR3 is made up of 14 amino acids. The V gene lost 4 bases and the J gene lost 5 bases, with 13 bases spanning the gap. J is TRBJ2-5 and V is TRBV24-1; the D is unclear. Sequencing used blood. The sequence came from a man younger than 35 in good health. In nucleotides, the CDR3 is TGTGCCACCAGTGACGTGGACGGTCCGGAGACCCAGTACTTC. Protein: CATSDVDGPETQYF.